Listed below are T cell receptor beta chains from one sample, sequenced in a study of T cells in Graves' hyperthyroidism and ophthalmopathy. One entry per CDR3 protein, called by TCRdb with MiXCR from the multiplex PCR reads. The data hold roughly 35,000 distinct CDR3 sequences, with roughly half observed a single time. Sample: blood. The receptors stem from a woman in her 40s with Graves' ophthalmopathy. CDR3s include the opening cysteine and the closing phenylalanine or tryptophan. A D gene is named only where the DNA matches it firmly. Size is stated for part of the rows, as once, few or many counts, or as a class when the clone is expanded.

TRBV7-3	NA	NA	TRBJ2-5	TGTGCCAGCAGCTCCACCGGGGGCCGCCAGGGAGAGACCCAGTACTTC	CASSSTGGRQGETQYF
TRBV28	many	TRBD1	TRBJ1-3	TGTGCCACCACGGGCCAGGGGGCAGGGGGAAACACCATATATTTT	CATTGQGAGGNTIYF
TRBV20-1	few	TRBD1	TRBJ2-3	TGCAGTGCTAGTCCCAGGGGGCGGAACACAGATACGCAGTATTTT	CSASPRGRNTDTQYF
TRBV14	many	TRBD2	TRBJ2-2	TGTGCCAGCAGCCCGCCGGGACTAGCGGGGAGGGAGCTGTTTTTT	CASSPPGLAGRELFF
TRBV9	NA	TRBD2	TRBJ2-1	TGTGCCAGCAGCGACGGACTAGCGGAGAATGAGCAGTTCTTC	CASSDGLAENEQFF
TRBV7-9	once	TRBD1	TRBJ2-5	TGTGCCAGCAGCCCTACGCGGACAGGGGATACAGAGACCCGGTACTTC	CASSPTRTGDTETRYF
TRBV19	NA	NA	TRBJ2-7	TGTGCCAGTAGTGCCCCCATGAGGAGCTACGAGCAGTACTTC	CASSAPMRSYEQYF
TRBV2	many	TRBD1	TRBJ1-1	TGTGCCAGCAGACCGGACAGGGGGCGGGTCACTGAAGCTTTCTTT	CASRPDRGRVTEAFF
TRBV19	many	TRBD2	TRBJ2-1	TGTGCCAGTACTAGCGGGAGTTCCTACAATGAGCAGTTCTTC	CASTSGSSYNEQFF
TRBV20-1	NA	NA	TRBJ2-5	TGCAGTGCTTCGGGGGTTCATACCGAGACCCAGTACTTC	CSASGVHTETQYF
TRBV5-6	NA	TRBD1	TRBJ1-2	TGTGCCAGCAGCTTCTTCAGGGGGAGGGAGCATGGCTACACCTTC	CASSFFRGREHGYTF
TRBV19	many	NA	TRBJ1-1	TGTGCCAGTAGTACCGGCGAAAGACGCACTGAAGCTTTCTTT	CASSTGERRTEAFF
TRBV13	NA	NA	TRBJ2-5	TGTGCCAGCAGCTTAGAGGGCCAACAAGAGACCCAGTACTTC	CASSLEGQQETQYF
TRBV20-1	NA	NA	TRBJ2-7	TGCAGTGCTAGAGGGGGTTTCGAGCAGTACTTC	CSARGGFEQYF
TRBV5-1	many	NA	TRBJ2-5	TGCGCCAGCAGCTCAACCGGGACCCTACAAGAGACCCAGTACTTC	CASSSTGTLQETQYF
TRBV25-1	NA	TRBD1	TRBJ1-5	TGTGCCAGCAGTCCCCGGACAGGTACCAATCAGCCCCAGCATTTT	CASSPRTGTNQPQHF
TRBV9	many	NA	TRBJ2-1	TGTGCCAGCAGCGTAGTGGATAGTAGTAATGAGCAGTTCTTC	CASSVVDSSNEQFF
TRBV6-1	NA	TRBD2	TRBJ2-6	TGTGCCAGCAGTCCTTGGACTAGCGGGACAGGCTCGGGGGCCAACGTCCCGACTTTC	CASSPWTSGTGSGANVPTF
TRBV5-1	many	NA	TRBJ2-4	TGCGCCAGCAGCCTGGATCCAGGGCGAAACATTCAGTACTTC	CASSLDPGRNIQYF
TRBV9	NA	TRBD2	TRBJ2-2	TGTGCCAGCAGCGCGCCTGGACTAGCGGGAGGGGCCGGGGAGCTGTTTTTT	CASSAPGLAGGAGELFF
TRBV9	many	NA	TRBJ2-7	TGTGCCAGCAGCGTAGAGGCGAATGGGTTCCTTGGGGACGAGCAGTACTTC	CASSVEANGFLGDEQYF
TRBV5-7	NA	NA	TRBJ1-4	TGTGCCAGCTCACCAGCAGGTCGCGGTAATGAAAAACTGTTTTTT	CASSPAGRGNEKLFF
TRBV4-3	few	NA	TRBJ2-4	TGCGCCAGCAGCCGATTCGACAGGGACGGGGGAAACATTCAGTACTTC	CASSRFDRDGGNIQYF
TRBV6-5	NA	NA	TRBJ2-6	TGTGCCAGCAGTTACTGGCGGTCTGGGGCCAACGTCCTGACTTTC	CASSYWRSGANVLTF
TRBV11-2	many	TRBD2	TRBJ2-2	TGTGCCAGCAGCTTAGTGACTAGCGGGACCGGGGAGCTGTTTTTT	CASSLVTSGTGELFF
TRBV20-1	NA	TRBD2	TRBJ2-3	TGCAGTGCTAGTTTGACTAGCTTACAGAATACGCAGTATTTT	CSASLTSLQNTQYF
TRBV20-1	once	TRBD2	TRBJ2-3	TGCAGTGCTAGACTAGCGGGGGGGACCACAGATACGCAGTATTTT	CSARLAGGTTDTQYF
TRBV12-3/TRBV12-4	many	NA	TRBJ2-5	TGTGCCAGCAGTTTTTTGACAGTTAAGTACCAAGAGACCCAGTACTTC	CASSFLTVKYQETQYF
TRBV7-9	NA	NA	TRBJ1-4	TGCGCCAGCAGCCAAAGGTACCAGGGGCGTGCTGGAAAACTGTTTTTT	CASSQRYQGRAGKLFF
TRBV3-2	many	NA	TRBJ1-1	TGTGCCAGCAGGGACACATTGAACACTGAAGCTTTCTTT	CASRDTLNTEAFF
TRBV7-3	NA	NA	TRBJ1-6	TGTGCCAGCAGGCGGGACGAGATTTCACCCCTCCACTTT	CASRRDEISPLHF
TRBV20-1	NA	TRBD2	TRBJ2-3	TGCAGTGCTAGAAATCTAGCGGGACACAATGAGCAGTATTTT	CSARNLAGHNEQYF
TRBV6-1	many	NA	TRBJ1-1	TGTGCCAGCAGTGCGGAGATTGCTGAAGCTTTCTTT	CASSAEIAEAFF
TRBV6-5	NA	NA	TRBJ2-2	TGTGCCAGCAGTTTACTCGGAATGCCAGGGGAGCTGTTTTTT	CASSLLGMPGELFF
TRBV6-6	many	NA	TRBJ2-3	TGTGCCAGCAGTTACCAAGATACGCAGTATTTT	CASSYQDTQYF
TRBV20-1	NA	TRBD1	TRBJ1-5	TGCAGTGCTGGAGGGACAGTGAATCAGCCCCTGCATTTT	CSAGGTVNQPLHF
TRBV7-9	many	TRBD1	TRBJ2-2	TGTGCCAGCAGCTTAGTTAAGTTGATGACAGGGTCGAACACCGGGGAGCTGTTTTTT	CASSLVKLMTGSNTGELFF
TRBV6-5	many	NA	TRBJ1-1	TGTGCCAGCAGTTACTCGAGGGGTGAGAACACTGAAGCTTTCTTT	CASSYSRGENTEAFF
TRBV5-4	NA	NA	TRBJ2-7	TGTGCCAGCAGAGACCCTAAGGGGGACGAGCAGTACTTC	CASRDPKGDEQYF
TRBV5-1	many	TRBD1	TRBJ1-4	TGCGCCAGCAGCTTGGCGGGACAGCTGAATGAAAAACTGTTTTTT	CASSLAGQLNEKLFF
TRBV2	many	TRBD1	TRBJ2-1	TGTGCCACACACAACCTCCGGGACAGTAGAGACAATGAGCAGTTCTTC	CATHNLRDSRDNEQFF
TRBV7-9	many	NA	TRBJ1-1	TGTGCCAGCAGCTTAGAAACAAGCATGAACACTGAAGCTTTCTTT	CASSLETSMNTEAFF
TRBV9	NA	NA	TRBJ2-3	TGTGCCAGCGGCGCGAGAGTGAGGGAGGCCACAGATACGCAGTATTTT	CASGARVREATDTQYF
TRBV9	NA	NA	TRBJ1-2	TGTGCCAGCAGCGTAGCTTTGGGGTTCTATGGCTACACCTTC	CASSVALGFYGYTF
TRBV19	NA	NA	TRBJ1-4	TGTGCCAGTAGGTGGGGCCGGGGATCTACTGAAAAACTGTTTTTT	CASRWGRGSTEKLFF
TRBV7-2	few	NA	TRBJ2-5	TGTGCCAGCAGCTTAGTCTGTGGCGGGACCCAGTACTTC	CASSLVCGGTQYF
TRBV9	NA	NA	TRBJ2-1	TGTGCCAGCAGCGTACAACAGTACACAGATACGCAGTTCTTC	CASSVQQYTDTQFF
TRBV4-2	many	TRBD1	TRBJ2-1	TGTGCCAGCAGCCAATTAACAGGGGGGACTTACAATGAGCAGTTCTTC	CASSQLTGGTYNEQFF
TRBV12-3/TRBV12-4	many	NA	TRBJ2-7	TGTGCCAGCAGGAGCGACGAATCCTACGAGCAGTACTTC	CASRSDESYEQYF
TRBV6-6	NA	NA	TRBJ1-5	TGTGCCAGCAGTTACTCGGGGGGGCCCCAGCATTTT	CASSYSGGPQHF
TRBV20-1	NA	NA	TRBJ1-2	TGCAGTGCACATGGAGGGAGGAGGACTAACTATGGCTACACCTTC	CSAHGGRRTNYGYTF
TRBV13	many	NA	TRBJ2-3	TGTGCCAGCAGCATAGCGGCTAGCACAGATACGCAGTATTTT	CASSIAASTDTQYF
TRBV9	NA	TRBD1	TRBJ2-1	TGTGCCCGCAGTCACAGAAACAGGGGAAATGAGCAGTTCTTC	CARSHRNRGNEQFF